This T cell receptor beta chain is from a study of cytomegalovirus exposure and HLA in healthy donors. Whole-study results and caveats: Sequencing artifact likely explains a cluster of highly shared sequence variants. A later analysis appeared to link common viral pathogens to several of the most significant clusters. The HLA-A and HLA-B alleles of most subjects were reportedly predicted accurately from TCR beta sequences. The analysis excluded some indistinguishable V segments, including TRBV6-2 and TRBV6-3.

Details on this clone: The target antigen is unknown.

60 Vbeta and 13 Jbeta primers were used in PCR. Sequenced by immunoSEQ multiplex PCR; TCRdb stores in-frame clones only, minus some. The repertoire holds roughly 120,000 clones, 65% to 90% seen once, with around 4.2% in the top ten. Per the germline V gene, CDR1 is MNHNS and CDR2 is SASEGT. CDR3 length: 16 residues. V lost 4 bases to trimming and J lost 1 base; unmatched junction nucleotides: 4. The chain is built from TRBV6-1 and TRBJ2-3, with TRBD2 matching 11 bases. The sample consisted of PBMCs. The clonotype comes from a woman aged 25 to 39 in good health and CMV-seronegative. The CDR3 sequence is CASSGVAGGGTDTQYF. CDR3 nucleotide sequence: TGTGCCAGCAGTGGGGTAGCGGGGGGGGGCACAGATACGCAGTATTTT.